A selection of T cell receptor beta chains follows, all from one sample in a study of T cell responses to AZD1222 COVID-19 vaccine. Using immunoSEQ multiplex PCR, the repertoire was profiled, and TCRdb retains in-frame clones only, with some absent. The sample consists of roughly 120,000 clones, about 90% of them appearing once. The input for sequencing was peripheral blood, taken on day 0 of AZD1222 vaccination. These receptors were collected from an adult in good health. Each CDR3 is given with its conserved first and last residue. Fields, in order: D gene, V gene, J gene, clone size, CDR3 protein, CDR3 DNA. D genes are given only for firm matches. Size is stated for part of the rows, as once, few or many counts, or as a class when the clone is expanded.

d_gene: TRBD2; v_gene: TRBV4-1; j_gene: TRBJ2-4; abundance: NA; CDR3aa: CASSQPMRGLAGDYKNIQYF; CDR3nt: TGCGCCAGCAGCCAACCTATGAGGGGCCTAGCGGGGGACTACAAAAACATTCAGTACTTC
d_gene: TRBD1; v_gene: TRBV7-2; j_gene: TRBJ1-3; abundance: NA; CDR3aa: CASSLRDRVLDTIYF; CDR3nt: TGTGCCAGCAGCTTGCGGGACAGGGTTTTGGACACCATATATTTT
d_gene: NA; v_gene: TRBV18; j_gene: TRBJ1-4; abundance: NA; CDR3aa: CASSREGTWPEKLFF; CDR3nt: TGTGCCAGCTCACGGGAAGGGACCTGGCCGGAAAAACTGTTTTTT
d_gene: NA; v_gene: TRBV6-5; j_gene: TRBJ2-3; abundance: NA; CDR3aa: CASSYSKGITDTQYF; CDR3nt: TGTGCCAGCAGTTACTCGAAGGGAATCACAGATACGCAGTATTTT
d_gene: NA; v_gene: TRBV7-9; j_gene: TRBJ2-7; abundance: NA; CDR3aa: CASSVTFDTDEQYF; CDR3nt: TGTGCCAGCAGCGTAACCTTCGACACGGACGAGCAGTACTTC
d_gene: TRBD2; v_gene: TRBV7-2; j_gene: TRBJ2-1; abundance: NA; CDR3aa: CASSLSGGVSYNEQFF; CDR3nt: TGTGCCAGCAGCTTATCCGGGGGGGTGTCCTACAATGAGCAGTTCTTC
d_gene: NA; v_gene: TRBV2; j_gene: TRBJ2-7; abundance: NA; CDR3aa: CASSAYEQYF; CDR3nt: TGTGCCAGCAGCGCCTACGAGCAGTACTTC
d_gene: NA; v_gene: TRBV5-6; j_gene: TRBJ2-2; abundance: NA; CDR3aa: CASSWGDRPNTGELFF; CDR3nt: TGTGCCAGCAGCTGGGGGGACAGACCGAACACCGGGGAGCTGTTTTTT
d_gene: TRBD2; v_gene: TRBV7-2; j_gene: TRBJ2-7; abundance: few; CDR3aa: CASSLKAGGIREQYF; CDR3nt: TGTGCCAGCAGCTTGAAAGCGGGAGGGATAAGAGAGCAGTACTTC
d_gene: NA; v_gene: TRBV5-1; j_gene: TRBJ2-5; abundance: NA; CDR3aa: CASSLAVSPGETQYF; CDR3nt: TGCGCCAGCAGCTTAGCCGTATCCCCCGGGGAGACCCAGTACTTC
d_gene: NA; v_gene: TRBV6-6; j_gene: TRBJ1-6; abundance: NA; CDR3aa: CASSPVLGTGTKIRRPLHF; CDR3nt: TGTGCCAGCAGTCCCGTCCTAGGTACCGGGACCAAGATACGGAGACCCCTCCACTTT
d_gene: NA; v_gene: TRBV27; j_gene: TRBJ2-7; abundance: NA; CDR3aa: CASSHSRDTGGEQYF; CDR3nt: TGTGCCAGCAGTCACTCCCGGGACACCGGCGGAGAGCAGTACTTC
d_gene: TRBD1; v_gene: TRBV28; j_gene: TRBJ1-5; abundance: NA; CDR3aa: CASSLTTGSRNQPQHF; CDR3nt: TGTGCCAGCAGTCTCACGACAGGGAGTCGCAATCAGCCCCAGCATTTT
d_gene: NA; v_gene: TRBV5-5; j_gene: TRBJ1-1; abundance: NA; CDR3aa: CASSNLLKNTEAFF; CDR3nt: TGTGCCAGCAGCAATCTATTAAAGAACACTGAAGCTTTCTTT
d_gene: NA; v_gene: TRBV18; j_gene: TRBJ1-1; abundance: NA; CDR3aa: CASSREAGLNTEAFF; CDR3nt: TGTGCCAGCTCACGCGAAGCGGGCTTGAACACTGAAGCTTTCTTT
d_gene: NA; v_gene: TRBV2; j_gene: TRBJ2-2; abundance: once; CDR3aa: CASSQEGNTGELFF; CDR3nt: TGTGCCAGCAGCCAAGAGGGAAACACCGGGGAGCTGTTTTTT